This T cell receptor (beta chain) was sequenced in a study of response to subunit inactivated influenza vaccine (dated by TCRdb to about 2018). At the level of the whole study: To follow how T cells responded to a trivalent subunit inactivated influenza vaccine, the researchers relied on deep quantitative profiling of the T cell receptor repertoire.

This clonotype was counted only a few times. It has no known antigen specificity. Per-base qualities were not stored, and no clone one base away is much larger. Receptors were amplified or captured by RT-PCR. Sequencer: Illumina HiSeq 2500. In-frame beta chains were kept once TCRdb had trimmed the public reads at Q25 with fastp and called clones with MiXCR. Merged by CDR3 protein, the rows form single entries marked with the most common genes and DNA. Recorded for this sample are a few hundred thousand distinct CDR3 sequences; 22% of them occurred a single time. The ten largest clonotypes hold about 9.4% of the sample. The germline V gene (reference sequence) gives CDR1 as SEHNR and CDR2 as FQNEAQ. V lost 5 bases and J lost 0 bases; the stretch between them is 10 bases long. The CDR3 has 14 amino acids, counting the end cysteine and phenylalanine. The only DNA kept is the CDR3, 42 bases in frame from the first base.

Beyond this particular receptor, the publication reports: It was suggested by the authors that each seasonal influenza vaccination may recruit only a limited number of new T cells.

This TCR was recovered from a man aged 45-69 years who received an inactivated influenza vaccine. Donor details come from another sample of the same person, matched by shared clones. This sequence uses TRBV7-9 and TRBJ1-1; a confident D gene designation cannot be given. This material consisted of PBMCs from blood, taken about 20 months after vaccination. The DNA sequence is given as TGTGCCAGCAGCCTGGACCCGCTGAACACTGAAGCTTTCTTT. It specifies CASSLDPLNTEAFF.